The 18 T cell receptor beta chains in this list originate from one sample, sequenced in a study of sequential checkpoint blockade in melanoma. Treatment specified: randomized to nivolumab then ipilimumab (arm A) or the reverse (arm B). The protocol was immunoSEQ multiplex PCR, while the TCRdb copy is restricted to in-frame clones and leaves out a portion. The sample yields approximately 23,000 clones, around 80% seen once. Sequenced here: CD8+ T cells sorted from blood (inferred from file names), sampled from a patient given nivolumab and ipilimumab in sequence. These receptors came from a human donor with melanoma.

The V gene is TRBV10-2, the J gene TRBJ2-7, with D maybe TRBD2 (6 bases). Germline V gene data show CDR1 as WSHSY and CDR2 as SAAADI. Trimming cost V 0 bases and J 3 bases, with 12 bases left between them. The CDR3 covers 15 residues. The DNA for the CDR3 is TGCGCCAGCAGTGAGTCGGGGAGGTCCTACTACGAGCAGTACTTC. Its protein is CASSESGRSYYEQYF.

The chain combines TRBV6-1 with TRBJ2-7, with TRBD2 identical over 9 bases. V shed 4 bases, J shed 1 base, and the junction held 8 bases outside the gene matches. The CDR3 is made up of 16 amino acids. Looked up from germline, CDR1 is MNHNS and CDR2 is SASEGT. The CDR3 DNA is TGTGCCAGCAGTGGGTCGGCTAGCGGGGTTTCCTACGAGCAGTACTTC. This encodes CASSGSASGVSYEQYF.

As concerns this clone: One junction end disagrees with the germline gene, perhaps due to a read error. Different DNA sequences within this sample yield the same CDR3. This chain connects TRBV27 to TRBJ2-7; D may be TRBD1 (6 bases). The CDR3 covers 14 residues. The V gene's germline CDR1 is MNHEY and CDR2 SMNVEV (reference sequence). CDR3 protein: CASSFRGFGNEQYF. CDR3 nucleotide sequence: TGTGCCAGCAGTTTCAGGGGATTCGGGAACGAGCAATACTTC.

The table lists this clone with a count of one. The J gene is TRBJ2-5, the V gene TRBV27; 9 bases match TRBD1. The J call could be wrong; TRBJ2-7 is a better fit for the DNA end. CDR1 is MNHEY and CDR2 is SMNVEV in the germline V gene (reference sequence). The CDR3 sequence is 14 residues long. Here the CDR3 DNA reads TGTGCCAGCAGTCTTTGGACAGGGGACTACGAGCAGTACTTC. This codes for CASSLWTGDYEQYF.

The CDR3 DNA sequence: TGTGCCAGCGAGTGGGCCGAGAACACTGAAGCTTTCTTT. Translated: CASEWAENTEAFF. This chain joins TRBV6-1 and TRBJ1-1, with no clear D. The CDR3 has 13 residues. Germline V gives CDR1 MNHNS, CDR2 SASEGT. V was shortened by 8 bases and J by 1 base, with 11 bases between the two germline ends.

J is TRBJ2-7 and V is TRBV23-1; 11 bases align to TRBD1. TRBV23-1 is classed as an ORF, of uncertain function. The J segment lost 0 bases and the V segment lost 8 bases, leaving 9 bases of the junction unmatched. The CDR3 covers 16 residues. Written as DNA, the CDR3 is TGCGCCAGCGACGCCGGGACAGGGGGGAGCTCCTACGAGCAGTACTTC. This sequence encodes CASDAGTGGSSYEQYF.

V usage is TRBV27 and J usage is TRBJ2-5; 10 bases line up with TRBD1. Unmatched junction bases numbered 7, after V lost 7 bases and J lost 5 bases. The CDR3 length is 14 residues. CDR1 is MNHEY and CDR2 is SMNVEV in the germline V gene (reference sequence). In DNA, the CDR3 is TGTGCCAGCACCATGACAGGGGGCGGTGAGACCCAGTACTTC. Its protein is CASTMTGGGETQYF.

V and J are TRBV25-1 and TRBJ2-5; D not certain. The closer fit of TRBJ2-7 to the DNA end suggests the J call may be wrong. Germline V gives CDR1 MGHDK, CDR2 SYGVNS. The CDR3 length is 11 residues. This CDR3 is CASSGAYEQYF. CDR3 in DNA: TGTGCCAGCAGTGGGGCCTACGAGCAGTACTTC.

CDR3 in DNA: TGTGCCAGTAGTATTTGGTCAGGGCAAACCTACGAGCAGTACTTC. This translates into CASSIWSGQTYEQYF. The chain joins TRBV19 to TRBJ2-7; D is perhaps TRBD1 (5 bases). The CDR3 extends over 15 amino acids. Germline V gene sequence: CDR1 LNHDA, CDR2 SQIVND (reference sequence). The V gene lost 3 bases and the J gene lost 2 bases, with 14 bases spanning the gap.

The rearrangement links TRBV5-4 to TRBJ1-2, with 9 bases fitting TRBD1. This CDR3 region has 16 residues. Looked up from germline, CDR1 is SGHNT and CDR2 is YYREEE (reference sequence). The V gene end was trimmed by 4 bases and the J gene end by 0 bases; junction bases not matched to a gene: 7. The CDR3 DNA reads as TGTGCCAGCAGCAGAATTACAGGGGGCCCTAACTATGGCTACACCTTC. Its protein is CASSRITGGPNYGYTF. The full variable domain, in which reference TRBV5-4 and TRBJ1-2 provide the parts outside the CDR3, is ETGVTQSPTHLIKTRGQQVTLRCSSQSGHNTVSWYQQALGQGPQFIFQYYREEENGRGNFPPRFSGLQFPNYSSELNVNALELDDSALYLCASSRITGGPNYGYTFGSGTRLTVV.

The J gene is TRBJ2-1, the V gene TRBV4-1, with D possibly being TRBD2 (6 bases). Germline V gene data show CDR1 as MGHRA and CDR2 as YSYEKL. The CDR3 consists of 15 residues. V lost 3 bases and J 4 bases, leaving 13 bases between the germline ends. CDR3: CASSQGLAPYNEQFF. CDR3 DNA sequence: TGCGCCAGCAGCCAGGGACTGGCCCCTTACAATGAGCAGTTCTTC.

This clone was seen once. V and J are TRBV7-9 and TRBJ2-1; D perhaps matches TRBD2 (6 bases). Trimming pared 1 base from V and 6 bases from J, leaving 10 bases between. CDR3 size: 14 residues. Germline V CDR1 and CDR2: SEHNR, FQNEAQ (reference sequence). The CDR3 loop reads CASSLVGTPNEQFF. In nucleotides, the CDR3 is TGTGCCAGCAGCTTAGTGGGGACTCCCAATGAGCAGTTCTTC.

The chain joins TRBV18 to TRBJ2-4, with D perhaps matching TRBD1 (5 bases). The V and J ends lost 2 bases and 8 bases respectively, with 16 bases between them. The CDR3 loop spans 15 amino acids. Germline lookup yields CDR1 KGHSH and CDR2 LQKENI. The CDR3 DNA reads as TGTGCCAGCTCACCAAGTACAGGTCTCTCGTACATTCAGTACTTC. This codes for CASSPSTGLSYIQYF.

This chain joins TRBV5-1 and TRBJ2-5; maybe TRBD2 (7 bases). CDR3 length equals 15 residues. Germline V gene lookup returns CDR1 SGHRS and CDR2 YFSETQ. V was trimmed by 0 bases and J by 4 bases, leaving 13 bases between them. The CDR3 reads CASSLDRGAIETQYF. The CDR3 DNA reads TGCGCCAGCAGCTTGGATCGGGGGGCGATAGAGACCCAGTACTTC.

The chain has TRBV25-1 and TRBJ1-3; no firm D call. Germline V gene lookup returns CDR1 MGHDK and CDR2 SYGVNS. The V end was cut by 4 bases, the J end by 9 bases, with 19 bases between. The CDR3 consists of 15 residues. CDR3 residues: CASSGSVALRSTIYF. DNA of the CDR3: TGTGCCAGCAGTGGCAGCGTAGCGCTGAGGAGCACCATATATTTT.

V and J are TRBV7-8 and TRBJ2-2; TRBD1 matches 7 bases. Trimming at V came to 5 bases and at J to 1 base, leaving 7 bases not matched to a gene. There are 16 residues in the CDR3. CDR1 SGHVS and CDR2 FQNEAQ come from the germline V gene. In DNA form, the CDR3 reads TGTGCCAGCAGCCCACCCGGACAGGAGAACACCGGGGAGCTGTTTTTT. Translating it yields CASSPPGQENTGELFF. The whole variable domain, filled in from reference TRBV7-8 and TRBJ2-2, reads GAGVSQSPRYKVAKRGQDVALRCDPISGHVSLFWYQQALGQGPEFLTYFQNEAQLDKSGLPSDRFFAERPEGSVSTLKIQRTQQEDSAVYLCASSPPGQENTGELFFGEGSRLTVL.

This clone is medium-sized by share. CDR3 protein: CAWGQADTEAFF. The CDR3 DNA reads as TGTGCCTGGGGACAGGCAGACACTGAAGCTTTCTTT. V and J are TRBV30 and TRBJ1-1, with 7 positions matching TRBD1. Germline V gene sequence: CDR1 GTSNPN, CDR2 SVGIG (reference sequence). Losses at the gene ends were 5 bases for V and 3 bases for J; bases not matched to a gene: 3. The CDR3 extends over 12 amino acids.

In its sample, this clone was seen a few times. V usage is TRBV7-9 and J usage is TRBJ1-1, with D perhaps matching TRBD1 (5 bases). CDR1 SEHNR and CDR2 FQNEAQ come from the germline V gene (reference sequence). Trimming shortened V by 6 bases and J by 7 bases, and 12 bases separated the two germline ends. The CDR3 is 12 amino acids. Here the CDR3 reads CASSLFTGEAFF. The CDR3 DNA reads as TGTGCCAGCAGTCTTTTTACAGGTGAAGCTTTCTTT.